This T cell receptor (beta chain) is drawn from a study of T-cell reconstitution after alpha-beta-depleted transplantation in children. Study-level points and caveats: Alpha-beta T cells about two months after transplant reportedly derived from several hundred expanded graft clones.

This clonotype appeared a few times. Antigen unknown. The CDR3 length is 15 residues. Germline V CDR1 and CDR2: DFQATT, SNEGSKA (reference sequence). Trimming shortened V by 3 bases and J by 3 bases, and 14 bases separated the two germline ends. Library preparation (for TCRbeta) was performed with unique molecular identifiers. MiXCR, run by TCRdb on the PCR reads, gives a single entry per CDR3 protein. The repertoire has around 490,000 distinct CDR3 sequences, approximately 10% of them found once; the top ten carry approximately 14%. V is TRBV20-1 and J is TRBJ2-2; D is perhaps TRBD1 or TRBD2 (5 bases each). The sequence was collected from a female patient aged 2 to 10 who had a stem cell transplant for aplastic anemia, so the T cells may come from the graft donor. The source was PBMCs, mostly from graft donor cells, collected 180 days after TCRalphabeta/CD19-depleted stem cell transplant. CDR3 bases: TGCAGTGCTAGTAAACTAGGGACCTACACCGGGGAGCTGTTTTTT. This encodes CSASKLGTYTGELFF.